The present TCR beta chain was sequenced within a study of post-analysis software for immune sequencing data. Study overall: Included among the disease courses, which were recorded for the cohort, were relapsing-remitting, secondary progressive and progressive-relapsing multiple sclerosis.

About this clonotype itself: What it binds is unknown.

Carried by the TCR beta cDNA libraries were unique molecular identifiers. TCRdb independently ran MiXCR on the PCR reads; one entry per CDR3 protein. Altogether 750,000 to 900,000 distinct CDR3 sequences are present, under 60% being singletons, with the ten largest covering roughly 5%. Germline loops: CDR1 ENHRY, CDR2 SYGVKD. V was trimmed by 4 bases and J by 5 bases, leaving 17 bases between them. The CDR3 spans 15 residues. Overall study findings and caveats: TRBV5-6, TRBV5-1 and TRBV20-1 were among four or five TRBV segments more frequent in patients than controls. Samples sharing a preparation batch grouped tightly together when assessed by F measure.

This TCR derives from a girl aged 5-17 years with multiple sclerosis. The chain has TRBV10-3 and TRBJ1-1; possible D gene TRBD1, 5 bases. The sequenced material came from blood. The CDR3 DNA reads TGTGCCATCAGTGTAGCTTCTGGGGCCGATACTGAAGCTTTCTTT. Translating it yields CAISVASGADTEAFF.